This TCR beta chain was recovered during a study of shared clonotypes between healthy human individuals. Regarding the study as a whole: Among non-shared clonotypes, generation probabilities were lower than among those shared by all four donors.

This clone was recorded once. Its antigen is not identified. Profiled with immunoSEQ multiplex PCR; TCRdb holds only in-frame clones, not every one. The table lists some 900,000 clones, less than 85% of them singletons, with about 1.5% in the top ten. Trimming cost V 5 bases and J 1 base, with 6 bases left between them. CDR3 length equals 13 residues. CDR1 MNHNS and CDR2 SASEGT come from the germline V gene. This chain connects TRBV6-1 to TRBJ1-3; no clear D gene. This clonotype was sampled from a man aged 18 to 30 in good health. The specimen sequenced was memory CD4+ T cells sorted from blood. Subset reported: CD45RA-negative fraction. CDR3 residues: CASSWDSGNTIYF. The CDR3, as DNA: TGTGCCAGCAGTTGGGATTCTGGAAACACCATATATTTT.